Included here is one T cell receptor (beta chain) sequence, with context. The V end lost 5 bases, the J end lost 8 bases, and 19 bases lay between the germline ends. Looked up from germline, CDR1 is SEHNR and CDR2 is FQNEAQ (reference sequence). The CDR3 length is 15 residues. Sequencing was performed with immunoSEQ multiplex PCR; in TCRdb, only in-frame clones are kept and a portion is missing. Of about 50,000 clones listed, 85% to 95% are singletons. The source of this sequence is a man aged 35-49 years with rheumatoid arthritis. The rearrangement joins TRBV7-9 to TRBJ2-1; a possible D gene is TRBD2 (5 bases). The specimen was PBMCs. For the CDR3, the DNA is TGTGCCAGCAGCAAGATAGGCGCCCCGGAGGATGAGCAGTTCTTC. Encoded protein: CASSKIGAPEDEQFF.